Below are 10 T cell receptor beta chains sequenced from a single sample in a study of control samples from healthy donors and cancer patients. Assay used: immunoSEQ multiplex PCR; TCRdb lists only in-frame clones, some missing. Among about 160,000 clones listed, nearly 96% were seen once. The specimen was blood. The receptors here all came from a woman aged 25 to 39 in good health.

The chain recombines TRBV7-2 with TRBJ2-3; 13 bases match TRBD2. The germline V gene encodes CDR1 SGHTA and CDR2 FQGNSA. The CDR3 spans 18 residues. The V segment lost 5 bases and the J segment 0 bases; nucleotides outside the gene matches: 8. CDR3 coding DNA: TGTGCCAGCAGCGTACTAGCGGGGGGGCCAGAAAGCACAGATACGCAGTATTTT. This sequence encodes CASSVLAGGPESTDTQYF.

This chain uses TRBV28 with TRBJ1-6; possibly TRBD1 for D (6 bases). The germline gives CDR1 MDHEN, CDR2 SYDVKM. The V end was cut by 6 bases, the J end by 7 bases, with 13 bases between. The CDR3 extends over 14 amino acids. The CDR3 sequence: CASSQDSNNSPLHF. CDR3 sequence (DNA): TGTGCCAGCAGCCAGGACAGCAACAATTCACCCCTCCACTTT.

This sequence joins TRBV14 and TRBJ1-4, with no clear D. The germline V gene encodes CDR1 SGHDN and CDR2 FVKESK. CDR3 length: 13 residues. V dropped 1 base and J dropped 7 bases, with 7 bases sitting between them. The CDR3 is CASSQGYGEKLFF. Here the CDR3 DNA reads TGTGCCAGCAGCCAAGGGTACGGTGAAAAACTGTTTTTT.

The chain recombines TRBV5-6 with TRBJ1-6, with 12 bases fitting TRBD1. The CDR3 has 18 amino acids. The V segment lost 1 base and the J segment 7 bases; nucleotides outside the gene matches: 9. Per the germline V gene, CDR1 is SGHDT and CDR2 is YYEEEE. CDR3 bases: TGTGCCAGCAGCTTGCCGGGACAGGGGGCCTCGGAGAATTCACCCCTCCACTTT. Residues: CASSLPGQGASENSPLHF.

The J gene is TRBJ2-7, the V gene TRBV4-1; D may be TRBD2 (7 bases). Germline V gene lookup returns CDR1 MGHRA and CDR2 YSYEKL. Trimming removed 0 bases at V and 2 bases at J, with 17 bases between. The CDR3 length is 17 residues. This CDR3 is CASSQDRRGGGTYEQYF. The CDR3 DNA reads TGCGCCAGCAGCCAAGATAGACGAGGGGGGGGGACCTACGAGCAGTACTTC.

V is TRBV3-1 (or the pseudogene TRBV3-2) and J is TRBJ2-5; 14 bases match TRBD2. Germline V gene sequence: CDR1 LGHDT, CDR2 YNNKEL (reference sequence). Trimming at V came to 3 bases and at J to 3 bases, leaving 3 bases not matched to a gene. The CDR3 extends over 16 amino acids. The CDR3 here is CASSQGLAGEEETQYF. CDR3 DNA: TGTGCCAGCAGCCAGGGACTAGCGGGGGAGGAAGAGACCCAGTACTTC.

The chain joins TRBV4-1 to TRBJ1-2, with D unresolved. Trimming cost V 1 base and J 0 bases, with 3 bases left between them. The germline V gene encodes CDR1 MGHRA and CDR2 YSYEKL. CDR3 size: 13 residues. CDR3 protein: CASSQGPNYGYTF. For the CDR3, the DNA is TGCGCCAGCAGCCAAGGGCCTAACTATGGCTACACCTTC.

V gene TRBV19 combines with J gene TRBJ1-5; 8 bases are shared with TRBD1. The CDR3 contains 15 residues. Germline values: CDR1 LNHDA, CDR2 SQIVND (reference sequence). V shed 5 bases, J shed 7 bases, and the junction held 10 bases outside the gene matches. CDR3 bases: TGTGCCAGTAGTGTCGTGGAGACAGGGGTGCAGCCCCAGCATTTT. Protein product: CASSVVETGVQPQHF.

J is TRBJ2-6 and V is TRBV5-6, with D unresolved. V was shortened by 0 bases and J by 0 bases, with 10 bases between the two germline ends. The CDR3 sequence is 17 residues long. Per germline, CDR1 SGHDT and CDR2 YYEEEE. The CDR3 spells CASSLEVRNSGANVLTF. In nucleotides, the CDR3 is TGTGCCAGCAGCTTGGAGGTCCGCAACTCTGGGGCCAACGTCCTGACTTTC.

This chain connects TRBV5-1 to TRBJ2-1; no firm D call. Trimming removed 0 bases at V and 0 bases at J, with 7 bases between. Per the germline V gene, CDR1 is SGHRS and CDR2 is YFSETQ. The CDR3 loop spans 15 amino acids. The DNA of the CDR3 is TGCGCCAGCAGCTTGGGGTCTACCTCCTACAATGAGCAGTTCTTC. Protein: CASSLGSTSYNEQFF.